This T cell receptor beta chain was recovered during a study of regulatory T cells in long-lasting Graves disease. The sample's time point: persistent/refractory GD, antithyroid drugs over 5 years with positive TRAb. RNA extracted from PBMCs served as the sequencing template. Patient provenance is recorded as an endocrinology department in Xi'an, China. The V segment lost 2 bases and the J segment 3 bases; nucleotides outside the gene matches: 4. The CDR3 is 15 residues long. The V gene's germline CDR1 is SGHTA and CDR2 FQGNSA. Libraries of TCR beta came from iRepertoire HTBI primers plus Arm-PCR of CDR3 regions. A single record per CDR3 protein comes from TCRdb applying MiXCR to the multiplex PCR reads. The sample yields around 400,000 distinct CDR3 sequences, about a quarter seen once. This clonotype was counted ten times or more.

Sequenced material: peripheral blood mononuclear cells (PBMCs), taken when the disease was refractory, from a patient treated with antithyroid drugs. V is TRBV7-2 and J is TRBJ2-7, with TRBD2 matching over 10 bases. This clonotype originated in a female donor with Graves disease. The CDR3 DNA sequence: TGTGCCAGCAGCTTATCAGCGGGAGGGAGCTACGAGCAGTACTTC. Its protein product is CASSLSAGGSYEQYF.